This TCR beta chain comes out of a study of OX40 agonist ivuxolimab in advanced cancers. Per the germline V gene, CDR1 is SGDLS and CDR2 is YYNGEE. The germline V and J ends were trimmed by 4 bases and 6 bases, with 17 bases remaining between them. The CDR3 covers 15 residues. Generated by immunoSEQ multiplex PCR, the TCRdb table keeps only in-frame clones and is missing some. The table has more than 45,000 clones, roughly 86% seen once. The chain joins TRBV9 to TRBJ2-1, with D hard to call. This TCR was recovered from an adult with an advanced solid tumor such as melanoma, head and neck, liver or kidney cancer. The source was CD4+ or CD8+ T cells sorted from blood, collected in a trial of the OX40 agonist ivuxolimab. The CDR3 protein is CASSLGRTSGNEQFF. For the CDR3, the DNA is TGTGCCAGCAGCCTCGGACGGACCTCAGGCAATGAGCAGTTCTTC.